These 22 T cell receptor beta chains came from one sample sequenced in a study of shared clonotypes between healthy human individuals. Some clones are missing from TCRdb's copy, which holds only in-frame ones; the method was immunoSEQ multiplex PCR. The profile shows approximately 640,000 clones, about three quarters of them singletons. The sequenced material came from memory CD4+ T cells sorted from blood. The subset: CD45RA-negative fraction. The receptors shown here come from a woman aged 30 to 39 in good health.

This sequence joins TRBV5-3 and TRBJ1-1; 8 positions match TRBD1. TRBV5-3 is an ORF for which the function is uncertain. With V trimmed by 4 bases and J by 11 bases, 10 bases remained unmatched. CDR3 length: 13 amino acids. The DNA for the CDR3 is TGTGCCAGAAGCCGAAGGACAGGGCCCTACGCTTTCTTT. The encoded protein is CARSRRTGPYAFF.

V gene TRBV7-9 combines with J gene TRBJ1-1; D unclear. This CDR3 contains 13 residues. CDR1 and CDR2 (germline): SEHNR, FQNEAQ (reference sequence). V was clipped by 2 bases and J by 7 bases, with 11 bases between them. CDR3 sequence (DNA): TGTGCCAGCAGCTTATTCAGCGTAGGTGAAGCTTTCTTT. This gives the protein CASSLFSVGEAFF.

Note on this clone: One end of the junction is discordant with germline, which a read error may explain. J is TRBJ1-2 and V is TRBV19, with D uncertain. The germline V gene encodes CDR1 LNHDA and CDR2 SQIVND (reference sequence). The CDR3 runs 12 residues. This CDR3 is CATSSSSYGYTF. The CDR3 nucleotides read TGTGCCACTAGTTCATCTAGCTATGGCTACACCTTC.

This sequence joins TRBV11-3 and TRBJ2-1; D call uncertain. The CDR3 contains 13 residues. Germline-derived CDR1 and CDR2 are SGHNT and YENEEA. Trimming took off 5 bases at V and 1 base at J, with 6 bases between the two ends. The CDR3 nucleotides read TGTGCCAGCAGCCCCGGGTCCTACAATGAGCAGTTCTTC. Its protein product is CASSPGSYNEQFF.

The chain recombines TRBV2 with TRBJ2-1; TRBD1 or TRBD2 may be the D gene (5 bases each). The CDR3 consists of 16 residues. Per the germline V gene, CDR1 is SNHLY and CDR2 is FYNNEI. Trimming pared 5 bases from V and 7 bases from J, leaving 21 bases between. As DNA, the CDR3 is TGTGCCAGCAGTCCCCGTCGGGACGTATCCCAGAATGAGCAGTTCTTC. Translation gives CASSPRRDVSQNEQFF.

The chain's CDR3 is CASSSMGGRNQPQHF. CDR3 DNA sequence: TGTGCCAGCAGCTCCATGGGGGGCCGCAATCAGCCCCAGCATTTT. The chain uses TRBV28 and TRBJ1-5; D possibly corresponds to TRBD1 (6 bases). Germline V gene data show CDR1 as MDHEN and CDR2 as SYDVKM. CDR3 length: 15 amino acids. V shed 6 bases and J shed 2 bases, with 14 bases lying between them.

The chain carries TRBV30 and TRBJ2-1; the match to TRBD2 covers 7 bases. CDR3 size: 14 residues. CDR1 and CDR2 (germline): GTSNPN, SVGIG (reference sequence). V shed 3 bases, J shed 1 base, and the junction held 3 bases outside the gene matches. The CDR3 region is CAWRSSGSYNEQFF. In nucleotides, the CDR3 is TGTGCCTGGAGATCTAGCGGTTCCTACAATGAGCAGTTCTTC.

The rearrangement uses TRBV5-4 and TRBJ2-3; D gene uncertain. The V end lost 0 bases, the J end lost 2 bases, and 4 bases lay between the germline ends. The CDR3 covers 13 residues. Germline CDR1 and CDR2: SGHNT and YYREEE (reference sequence). In nucleotides, the CDR3 is TGTGCCAGCAGCTTGGTTCCCACAGATACGCAGTATTTT. Translation: CASSLVPTDTQYF.

The chain is built from TRBV11-3 and TRBJ2-7, with 9 bases aligning to TRBD1. J was trimmed by 2 bases and V by 8 bases; bases with no gene match: 4. Per germline, CDR1 SGHNT and CDR2 YENEEA. The CDR3 totals 13 residues. The DNA of the CDR3 is TGTGCCAGCTCGGGACAGGGTGCCTACGAGCAGTACTTC. Translation: CASSGQGAYEQYF.

The V and J genes are TRBV15 and TRBJ1-5; a possible D gene is TRBD1 (5 bases). The CDR3 is 16 amino acids. Germline V CDR1 and CDR2: LNHNV, YYDKDF (reference sequence). Trimming took 3 bases from V and 6 from J, leaving 18 bases between them. CDR3 nucleotides: TGTGCCACCAGCAGTCTCCAGTATGCCGGGGGTCAGCCCCAGCATTTT. Translating gives CATSSLQYAGGQPQHF.

The gene calls are TRBV6-6 and TRBJ2-7; no firm D call. The CDR3 totals 13 residues. Trimming stripped 2 bases from V and 1 base from J, with 6 bases between. Germline V gene lookup returns CDR1 MNHNY and CDR2 SVGAGI (reference sequence). This chain's CDR3 is CASSYTPSYEQYF. In DNA form, the CDR3 reads TGTGCCAGCAGTTACACACCGTCCTACGAGCAGTACTTC.

The chain recombines TRBV7-9 with TRBJ1-5; 9 nucleotides agree with TRBD1. This CDR3 region has 15 residues. Unmatched junction bases numbered 9, after V lost 5 bases and J lost 7 bases. Germline V gene data show CDR1 as SEHNR and CDR2 as FQNEAQ (reference sequence). The chain's CDR3 is CASSPSGTGLQPQHF. As DNA, the CDR3 is TGTGCCAGCAGCCCCTCCGGGACAGGGCTCCAGCCCCAGCATTTT.

The V gene is TRBV28, the J gene TRBJ1-1, with no clear D. V was clipped by 5 bases and J by 3 bases, with 7 bases between them. Germline V gene data show CDR1 as MDHEN and CDR2 as SYDVKM. This CDR3 spans 12 amino acids. The CDR3 DNA reads as TGTGCCAGCAGTCTCCAAGACACTGAAGCTTTCTTT. Amino acid sequence: CASSLQDTEAFF. Supplemented by reference TRBV28 and TRBJ1-1, the full variable domain reads DVKVTQSSRYLVKRTGEKVFLECVQDMDHENMFWYRQDPGLGLRLIYFSYDVKMKEKGDIPEGYSVSREKKERFSLILESASTNQTSMYLCASSLQDTEAFFGQGTRLTVV.

The rearrangement uses TRBV5-4 and TRBJ2-6; D is unclear. This CDR3 contains 15 residues. The germline V and J ends were trimmed by 3 bases and 4 bases, with 11 bases remaining between them. Germline CDR1 SGHNT, CDR2 YYREEE (reference sequence). The CDR3 here is CASSYWVGGANVLTF. The CDR3 coding sequence is TGTGCCAGCAGCTATTGGGTTGGCGGGGCCAACGTCCTGACTTTC.

The V call is TRBV6-1, the J call TRBJ2-7; D perhaps matches TRBD2 (6 bases). This CDR3 comprises 15 residues. Trimming removed 2 bases from V and 2 bases from J, with 13 bases in between. Germline V lookup: CDR1 MNHNS, CDR2 SASEGT. DNA of the CDR3: TGTGCCAGCAGTGAATTCCCGGAGGGCGCCTACGAGCAGTACTTC. Protein sequence: CASSEFPEGAYEQYF.

This clone was recorded only once. The chain has TRBV19 and TRBJ1-1; D unclear. The germline CDR1 and CDR2 sequences are LNHDA and SQIVND (reference sequence). The V end lost 2 bases, the J end lost 4 bases, and 8 bases lay between the germline ends. The CDR3 covers 13 residues. The chain's CDR3 is CASSITEVTEAFF. The CDR3 coding sequence is TGTGCCAGTAGTATAACCGAGGTCACTGAAGCTTTCTTT.

This chain uses TRBV10-3 with TRBJ2-7, with TRBD1 as a possible D gene (6 bases). Germline CDR1 ENHRY, CDR2 SYGVKD. CDR3 length: 14 amino acids. Between the trimmed V and J ends, which lost 9 bases and 4 bases, there was a span of 19 bases. For the CDR3, the DNA is TGTGCCATAACAAAATCGGCGGACAGATACGAGCAGTACTTC. It specifies CAITKSADRYEQYF.

The V and J genes are TRBV10-3 and TRBJ2-7; unclear D gene. V lost 11 bases, J lost 6 bases, and 8 bases lay in between. The germline V gene encodes CDR1 ENHRY and CDR2 SYGVKD. This CDR3 contains 9 residues. CDR3 nucleotide sequence: TGTGCCGCCAAAGGCGAGCAGTACTTC. This translates into CAAKGEQYF.

The V gene is TRBV11-2, the J gene TRBJ2-1; a weak D match, TRBD1 (5 bases). The CDR3 has 14 amino acids. Germline CDR1 is SGHAT and CDR2 is FQNNGV. V was clipped by 0 bases and J by 10 bases, with 13 bases between them. The CDR3 DNA is TGTGCCAGCAGCTTAGATGGGGCTTGGCGGGAGCAGTTCTTC. Protein sequence: CASSLDGAWREQFF.

J is TRBJ1-5 and V is TRBV28, with D perhaps matching TRBD1 (6 bases). The length of the CDR3 is 14 residues. The germline V gene encodes CDR1 MDHEN and CDR2 SYDVKM. V was shortened by 6 bases and J by 9 bases, with 18 bases between the two germline ends. CDR3 amino acids: CASRGNTGTRPQHF. CDR3 coding DNA: TGTGCCAGCAGGGGGAACACAGGGACACGGCCCCAGCATTTT.

This chain joins TRBV30 and TRBJ2-3; D is possibly TRBD1 (5 bases). In germline, CDR1 is GTSNPN, CDR2 SVGIG (reference sequence). CDR3 length equals 13 residues. V was clipped by 3 bases and J by 3 bases, with 10 bases between them. Written as DNA, the CDR3 is TGTGCCTGGAGGTCAGGGTATACAGATACGCAGTATTTT. This translates into CAWRSGYTDTQYF.

The chain recombines TRBV2 with TRBJ2-2; D uncertain. Germline CDR1 reads SNHLY; CDR2 reads FYNNEI. CDR3 length equals 12 residues. Trimming took 2 bases from V and 3 from J, leaving 1 base between them. The CDR3 sequence is CASSEYTGELFF. Here the CDR3 DNA reads TGTGCCAGCAGTGAATACACCGGGGAGCTGTTTTTT.